The 28 T cell receptor beta chains reported below all come from one sample, sequenced in a study of kidney transplant recipient with SARS-CoV-2 infection. TCRdb ran MiXCR on the reads and lists one entry per CDR3 protein. The sample shows 200,000 to 300,000 distinct CDR3 sequences, under 35% of them seen only once. This specimen was a blood sample, taken at baseline and on approximately day 120 from a kidney transplant recipient. Source of these receptors: a male patient aged 25-45 years who had COVID-19 and was a kidney transplant recipient. Some T cells may be transferred from the graft donor.

The chain links TRBV8-2 to TRBJ1-2. TRBV8-2 corresponds to a pseudogene. The CDR3 covers 16 residues. The CDR3 coding sequence is TGTGGCAGTTACGGACGTGATAGCCGAAAGACCTATGGCTACACCTTC. Residues: CGSYGRDSRKTYGYTF.

With respect to this clonotype: This may come from a read error, since a much larger clone is one base off. J is TRBJ1-4 and V is TRBV5-1, with 10 bases that match TRBD1. The CDR3 length is 18 residues. The trim removed 4 bases at V and 2 bases at J, leaving 11 bases unmatched. Germline V lookup: CDR1 SGHRS, CDR2 YFSETQ. The CDR3: CASSPTVDRGYTNEKLFF. CDR3 sequence (DNA): TGCGCCAGCAGCCCTACCGTGGACAGGGGGTACACTAATGAAAAACTGTTTTTT.

This clonotype has at least ten counts. The rearrangement joins TRBV3-1 to TRBJ1-2; D is undetermined. The CDR3 loop spans 17 amino acids. The germline CDR1 and CDR2 sequences are LGHDT and YNNKEL (reference sequence). With 5 bases removed from V and 4 bases from J, the gap between germline ends came to 23 bases. DNA of the CDR3: TGTGCCAGCAGCGGCCTTAACACCCTTCGAAAGACCTATGGCTACACCTTC. Translated: CASSGLNTLRKTYGYTF.

This clonotype has more than one count but fewer than ten. The chain carries TRBV9 and TRBJ2-2, with D possibly matching TRBD2 (6 bases). Germline V CDR1 and CDR2: SGDLS, YYNGEE. The V end lost 0 bases, the J end lost 0 bases, and 9 bases lay between the germline ends. This CDR3 spans 16 amino acids. The CDR3 nucleotides are TGTGCCAGCAGCGTAGTCGGGGGACCGAACACCGGGGAGCTGTTTTTT. Amino acid sequence: CASSVVGGPNTGELFF.

As concerns this clonotype: The junction departs from germline at one end; a sequencing error may be responsible. The genes are TRBV14 and TRBJ2-7; 8 bases line up with TRBD1. The CDR3 is 14 amino acids. Germline loops: CDR1 SGHDN, CDR2 FVKESK. CDR3 sequence: CAGRQAGGLGEQHF. In DNA form, the CDR3 reads TGTGCCGGCAGACAAGCAGGGGGCTTGGGGGAGCAGCACTTC.

This sequence joins TRBV20-1 and TRBJ2-5; 8 nucleotides line up with TRBD1. With 0 bases clipped from V and 5 bases from J, the junction kept 5 bases outside the gene matches. Germline V gives CDR1 DFQATT, CDR2 SNEGSKA (reference sequence). The CDR3 extends over 14 amino acids. The CDR3 sequence: CSARDQGAEETQYF. The CDR3, as DNA: TGCAGTGCTAGAGATCAGGGGGCGGAGGAGACCCAGTACTTC.

About this clonotype: A much larger clone is a single base away; this may be a read error. The CDR3 sequence is CASSLEGAFGDQSQHF. The CDR3, as DNA: TGTGCCAGCAGCCTTGAGGGGGCATTTGGGGATCAGTCCCAGCATTTT. J is TRBJ1-5 and V is TRBV4-2; 7 nucleotides match TRBD1. The CDR3 runs to 16 residues. Germline CDR1 is LGHNA and CDR2 is YNFKEQ.

Many counts were recorded for this clonotype. V is TRBV6-5 and J is TRBJ1-2, with D possibly matching TRBD1 (6 bases). The CDR3 length is 14 residues. Trimming left V 6 bases short and J 6 bases short, with 17 bases between. The germline gives CDR1 MNHEY, CDR2 SVGAGI. The chain's CDR3 is CASSLQGGSDGYTF. Here the CDR3 DNA reads TGTGCCAGCAGCTTACAGGGCGGTTCGGATGGCTACACCTTC.

Worth noting for this clonotype: One junction end does not reproduce the germline sequence, and a read error may be involved. This chain uses TRBV14 with TRBJ2-3; 7 bases line up with TRBD2. Germline assignment: CDR1 SGHDN and CDR2 FVKESK. CDR3 length equals 15 residues. The CDR3 loop is CAGSQGLRGSSREYF. Here the CDR3 DNA reads TGTGCCGGCAGCCAAGGGTTGCGCGGGAGTTCCCGAGAGTATTTT. The whole variable domain, remainder taken from reference TRBV14 and TRBJ2-3, is EAGVTQFPSHSVIEKGQTVTLRCDPISGHDNLYWYRRVMGKEIKFLLHFVKESKQDESGMPNNRFLAERTGGTYSTLKVQPAELEDSGVYFCAGSQGLRGSSREYFGPGTRLTVL.

The V and J genes are TRBV4-2 and TRBJ1-2; D unresolved. The CDR3 runs 17 residues. Germline values: CDR1 LGHNA, CDR2 YNFKEQ. The germline V and J ends were trimmed by 5 bases and 4 bases, with 23 bases remaining between them. The CDR3 reads CASSEFRKGRKTYGYTF. CDR3 nucleotide sequence: TGTGCCAGCAGCGAATTCCGCAAAGGTCGAAAGACCTATGGCTACACCTTC.

This clonotype has at least ten counts. The J gene is TRBJ1-2, the V gene TRBV11-3; D ambiguous. V lost 5 bases and J lost 4, with 23 bases in between. Per the germline V gene, CDR1 is SGHNT and CDR2 is YENEEA. This CDR3 spans 17 amino acids. As DNA, the CDR3 is TGTGCCAGCAGCGCTCTTAACGATCTCGGAAAGACCTATGGCTACACCTTC. It specifies CASSALNDLGKTYGYTF.

This chain uses TRBV6-2 or TRBV6-3 with TRBJ2-1, with 9 bases lining up with TRBD2. The ends lost 3 bases at V and 6 bases at J; junction bases unmatched: 6. The CDR3 consists of 15 residues. Germline-derived CDR1 and CDR2 are MNHEY and SVGEGT. In DNA, the CDR3 is TGTGCCAGCAGTTATGGTAGCGGGGGTCTCAATGAGCAGTTCTTC. It codes for CASSYGSGGLNEQFF.

This clonotype was observed at least ten times. The chain is built from TRBV3-1 and TRBJ2-5; the D is unclear. Germline CDR1 reads LGHDT; CDR2 reads YNNKEL (reference sequence). V was shortened by 5 bases and J by 5 bases, with 24 bases between the two germline ends. The CDR3 has 17 amino acids. CDR3 sequence (DNA): TGTGCCAGCAGCGCAAGAGATCCCATTTCTTTCTCTGAGACCCAGTACTTC. Residues: CASSARDPISFSETQYF.

This clonotype has a count of ten or more. The rearrangement joins TRBV20-1 to TRBJ1-1; D call uncertain. Trimming removed 2 bases from V and 0 bases from J, with 10 bases in between. The CDR3 has 14 amino acids. The germline gives CDR1 DFQATT, CDR2 SNEGSKA (reference sequence). This chain's CDR3 is CSARSARMNTEAFF. As DNA, the CDR3 is TGCAGTGCTAGATCAGCCCGGATGAACACTGAAGCTTTCTTT.

This clonotype was seen many times. This CDR3 reads CASSVWGGRAFDEQYF. CDR3 in DNA: TGTGCCAGCAGTGTTTGGGGCGGGAGGGCCTTCGACGAGCAGTACTTC. The chain is built from TRBV6-5 and TRBJ2-7; TRBD2 matches at 9 bases. After removal of 5 bases from V and 5 bases from J, the junction contained 13 bases not matched to a gene. Germline V gene sequence: CDR1 MNHEY, CDR2 SVGAGI. The CDR3 contains 16 residues.

Note on this clonotype: One junction end does not reproduce the germline sequence, and a read error may be involved. V gene TRBV6-5 combines with J gene TRBJ1-5, with D maybe TRBD1 (5 bases). The germline V gene has CDR1 MNHEY and CDR2 SVGAGI. The CDR3 is made up of 13 amino acids. The CDR3 spells CAGSQGGNQPQHF. The CDR3, as DNA: TGCGCCGGCAGCCAGGGCGGCAATCAGCCCCAGCATTTT.

This clonotype was detected ten times or more. This sequence joins TRBV8-2 and TRBJ2-6. TRBV8-2 is a pseudogene. The CDR3 contains 17 residues. In DNA form, the CDR3 reads TGTGGCATAGAATTCAGGATAACACAAAGTCGGGCCAACGTCCTGACTTTC. It specifies CGIEFRITQSRANVLTF.

This clonotype was recorded many times. The chain links TRBV5-8 to TRBJ2-1; TRBD2 is a possible D gene (5 bases). Germline V gene sequence: CDR1 SGHTS, CDR2 YDEGEE. The CDR3 loop spans 13 amino acids. V lost 0 bases and J lost 7, with 8 bases in between. The CDR3 nucleotides read TGTGCCAGCAGCTTGGGCCAGCGGAATGAGCAGTTCTTC. As protein: CASSLGQRNEQFF.

This clonotype was picked up a small number of times. The rearrangement uses TRBV19 and TRBJ2-1; D unclear. The germline V and J ends were trimmed by 1 base and 0 bases, with 13 bases remaining between them. Germline V gene lookup returns CDR1 LNHDA and CDR2 SQIVND (reference sequence). This CDR3 has 17 residues. The CDR3 region has the DNA TGTGCCAGTAGTATAGGCGGCGGAGCGATCTCCTACAATGAGCAGTTCTTC. Its translation is CASSIGGGAISYNEQFF.

This clonotype occurred many times. The rearrangement joins TRBV5-1 to TRBJ2-6, with D possibly being TRBD2 (5 bases). There are 16 residues in the CDR3. Germline-derived CDR1 and CDR2 are SGHRS and YFSETQ. V was trimmed by 0 bases and J by 3 bases, leaving 10 bases between them. The CDR3 sequence: CASSLVVGNGANVLTF. As DNA, the CDR3 is TGCGCCAGCAGCTTGGTCGTCGGGAATGGGGCCAACGTCCTGACTTTC.

This clonotype has a count of ten or more. The chain carries TRBV29-1 and TRBJ2-7, with 7 bases identical to TRBD1. This CDR3 is 12 amino acids long. Germline V gene lookup returns CDR1 SQVTM and CDR2 ANQGSEA. After removal of 7 bases from V and 3 bases from J, the junction contained 6 bases not matched to a gene. The CDR3 spells CSGTGADYEQYF. CDR3 DNA: TGCAGCGGTACAGGGGCGGACTACGAGCAGTACTTC.

About this clonotype: It may be a read error: a sequence one base away is much more abundant. The chain combines TRBV5-5 with TRBJ2-2; TRBD1 matches at 7 bases. The CDR3 sequence is 16 residues long. The germline V gene encodes CDR1 SGHKS and CDR2 YYEKEE (reference sequence). The CDR3 protein is CASSPDPGQNTGELVF. CDR3 DNA: TGTGCCAGCAGCCCTGACCCGGGACAGAACACCGGGGAGCTGGTTTTT.

There are a few counts of this clonotype. The gene calls are TRBV9 and TRBJ1-2, with 7 bases identical to TRBD1. V dropped 4 bases and J dropped 0; count of bases not matched to a gene: 6. The CDR3 is 15 residues long. Germline-derived CDR1 and CDR2 are SGDLS and YYNGEE. CDR3 region: CASSINQGANYGYTF. The CDR3, as DNA: TGTGCCAGCAGCATTAACCAGGGGGCTAACTATGGCTACACCTTC.

This clonotype was detected ten times or more. The chain couples TRBV20-1 to TRBJ1-5; D remains unclear. The germline V gene has CDR1 DFQATT and CDR2 SNEGSKA (reference sequence). There are 16 residues in the CDR3. Trimming removed 1 base at V and 5 bases at J, with 18 bases between. The CDR3 region is CSARVGNNPRDQPQHF. As DNA, the CDR3 is TGCAGTGCTAGAGTTGGAAATAACCCCCGGGATCAGCCCCAGCATTTT.

Regarding this clonotype: This may stem from a read error, because a much larger clone lies one nucleotide away. The chain recombines TRBV7-6 with TRBJ2-7; D is tentatively TRBD1 or TRBD2 (5 bases each). Looked up from germline, CDR1 is SGHVS and CDR2 is FNYEAQ. The CDR3 totals 15 residues. The CDR3 DNA follows: TGTGCCGGCAGCTTAGCCGGGACGGCCTCCTACGAGCAGTACTTC. It is translated as CAGSLAGTASYEQYF.

To note about this clonotype: Mismatch with germline at one junction end may stem from a read error. The chain joins TRBV5-1 to TRBJ1-1; D ambiguous. The CDR3 consists of 13 residues. From germline, CDR1 is SGHRS and CDR2 YFSETQ. CDR3 loop: CASSRSGNTEALF. CDR3 DNA sequence: TGCGCCAGCAGCCGCAGTGGTAACACTGAAGCTCTCTTT.

As regards this clonotype: A much larger clonotype is one base distant, so this may be a read error. This chain links TRBV2 with TRBJ1-2, with TRBD1 identical over 9 bases. Trimming removed 2 bases from V and 5 bases from J; junction bases left unmatched: 15. CDR1 and CDR2 from the germline V gene are SNHLY and FYNNEI. There are 18 residues in the CDR3. This CDR3 is CASSESPRDREEVYGYTF. DNA of the CDR3: TGTGCCAGCAGTGAAAGTCCCCGGGACAGGGAAGAGGTATATGGCTACACCTTC.

This clonotype was seen a handful of times. This chain joins TRBV5-1 and TRBJ2-2; D not certain. This CDR3 comprises 16 residues. Germline V lookup: CDR1 SGHRS, CDR2 YFSETQ. The ends were cut back, 1 base at V and 0 bases at J, with 10 bases in the middle. CDR3 in DNA: TGCGCCAGCAGCTTGTTCGCAAAAACGAACACCGGGGAGCTGTTTTTT. This gives the protein CASSLFAKTNTGELFF.